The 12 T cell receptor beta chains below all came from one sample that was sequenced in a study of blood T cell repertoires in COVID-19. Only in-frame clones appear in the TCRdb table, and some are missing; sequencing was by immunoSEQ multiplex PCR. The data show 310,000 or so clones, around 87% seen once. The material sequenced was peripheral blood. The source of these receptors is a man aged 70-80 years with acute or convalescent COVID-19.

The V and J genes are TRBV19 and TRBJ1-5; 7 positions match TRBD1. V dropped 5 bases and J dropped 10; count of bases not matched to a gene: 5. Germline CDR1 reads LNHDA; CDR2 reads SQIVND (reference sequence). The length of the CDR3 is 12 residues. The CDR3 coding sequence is TGTGCCAGTAGTGGACAGGTGGGCCCCCAGCATTTT. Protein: CASSGQVGPQHF. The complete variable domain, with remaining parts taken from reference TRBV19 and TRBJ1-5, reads DGGITQSPKYLFRKEGQNVTLSCEQNLNHDAMYWYRQDPGQGLRLIYYSQIVNDFQKGDIAEGYSVSREKKESFPLTVTSAQKNPTAFYLCASSGQVGPQHFGDGTRLSIL.

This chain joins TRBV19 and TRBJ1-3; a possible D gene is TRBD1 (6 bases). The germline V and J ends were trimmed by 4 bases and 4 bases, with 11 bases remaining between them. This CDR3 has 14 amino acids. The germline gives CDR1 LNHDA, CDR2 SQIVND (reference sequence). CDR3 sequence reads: CASSTSGHGNTIYF. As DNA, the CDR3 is TGTGCCAGTAGTACCTCGGGACACGGAAACACCATATATTTT.

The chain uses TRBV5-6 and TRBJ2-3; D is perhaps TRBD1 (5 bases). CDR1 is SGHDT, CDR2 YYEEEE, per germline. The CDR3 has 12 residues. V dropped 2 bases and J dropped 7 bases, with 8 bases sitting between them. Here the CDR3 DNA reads TGTGCCAGCAGCTTAGGGGTTAATACGCAGTATTTT. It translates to CASSLGVNTQYF.

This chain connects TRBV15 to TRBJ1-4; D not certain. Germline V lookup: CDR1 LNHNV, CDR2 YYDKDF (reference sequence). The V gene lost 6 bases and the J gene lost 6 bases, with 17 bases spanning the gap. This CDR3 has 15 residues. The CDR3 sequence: CATSPERRTYEKLFF. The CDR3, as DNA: TGTGCCACCAGTCCCGAGAGGCGAACCTATGAAAAACTGTTTTTT.

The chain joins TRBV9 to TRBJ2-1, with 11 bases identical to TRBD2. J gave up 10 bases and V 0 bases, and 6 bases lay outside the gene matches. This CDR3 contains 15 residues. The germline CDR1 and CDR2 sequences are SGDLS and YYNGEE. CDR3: CASSVEGTSGGEQFF. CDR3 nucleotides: TGTGCCAGCAGCGTAGAAGGCACTAGCGGGGGAGAGCAGTTCTTC.

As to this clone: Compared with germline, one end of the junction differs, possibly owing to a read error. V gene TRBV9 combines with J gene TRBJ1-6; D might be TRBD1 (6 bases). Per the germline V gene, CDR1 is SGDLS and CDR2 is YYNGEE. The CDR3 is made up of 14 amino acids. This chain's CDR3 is CASSPTPSLEGVVF. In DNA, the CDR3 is TGTGCCAGCAGCCCGACCCCTTCGCTCGAGGGGGTGGTGTTT.

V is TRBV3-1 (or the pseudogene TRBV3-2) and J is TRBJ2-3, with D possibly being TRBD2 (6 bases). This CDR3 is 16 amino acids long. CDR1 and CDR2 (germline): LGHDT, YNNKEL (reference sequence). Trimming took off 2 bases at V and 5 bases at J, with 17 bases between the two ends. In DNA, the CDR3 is TGTGCCAGCAGCCAACCCCGGGACTCCATTATAGATACGCAGTATTTT. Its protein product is CASSQPRDSIIDTQYF.

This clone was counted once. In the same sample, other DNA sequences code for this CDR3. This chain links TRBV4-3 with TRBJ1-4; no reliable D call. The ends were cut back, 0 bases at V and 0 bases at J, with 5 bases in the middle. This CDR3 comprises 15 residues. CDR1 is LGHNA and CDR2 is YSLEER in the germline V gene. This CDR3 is CASSQDSATNEKLFF. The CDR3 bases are TGCGCCAGCAGCCAAGATAGCGCAACTAATGAAAAACTGTTTTTT.

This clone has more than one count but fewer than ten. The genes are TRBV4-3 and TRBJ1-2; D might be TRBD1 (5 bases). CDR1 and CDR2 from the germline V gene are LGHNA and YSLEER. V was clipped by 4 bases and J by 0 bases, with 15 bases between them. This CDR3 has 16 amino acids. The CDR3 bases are TGCGCCAGCAGCCTAAGGGCGGGGACGGCTAACTATGGCTACACCTTC. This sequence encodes CASSLRAGTANYGYTF.

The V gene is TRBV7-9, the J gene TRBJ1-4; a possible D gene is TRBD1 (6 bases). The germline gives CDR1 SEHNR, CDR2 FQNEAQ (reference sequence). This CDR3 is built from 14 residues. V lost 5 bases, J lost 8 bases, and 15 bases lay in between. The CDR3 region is CASSQGQGKEKLFF. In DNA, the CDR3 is TGTGCCAGCAGCCAGGGACAAGGGAAAGAAAAACTGTTTTTT. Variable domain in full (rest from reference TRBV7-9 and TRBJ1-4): DTGVSQNPRHKITKRGQNVTFRCDPISEHNRLYWYRQTLGQGPEFLTYFQNEAQLEKSRLLSDRFSAERPKGSFSTLEIQRTEQGDSAMYLCASSQGQGKEKLFFGSGTQLSVL.

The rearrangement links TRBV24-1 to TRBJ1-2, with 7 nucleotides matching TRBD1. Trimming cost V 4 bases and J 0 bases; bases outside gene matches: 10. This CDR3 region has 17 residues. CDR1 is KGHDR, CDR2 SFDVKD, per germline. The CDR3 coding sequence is TGTGCCACCAGTGACCCCGGATCGACAGGGACTAACTATGGCTACACCTTC. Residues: CATSDPGSTGTNYGYTF.

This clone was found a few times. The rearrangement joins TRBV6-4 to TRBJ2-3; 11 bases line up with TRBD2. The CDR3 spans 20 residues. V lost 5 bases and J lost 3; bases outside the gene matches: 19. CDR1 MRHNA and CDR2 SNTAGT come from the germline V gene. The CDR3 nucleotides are TGTGCCAGCAGTTATCCGGGACTAGCGGAGACGGGGTTGAAGACAGATACGCAGTATTTT. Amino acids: CASSYPGLAETGLKTDTQYF.